These 29 T cell receptor beta chains were sequenced from one sample in a study of blood T cell repertoires in COVID-19. Here immunoSEQ multiplex PCR was the method, and the copy in TCRdb shows in-frame clones only, minus some. The data show more than 95,000 clones, approximately 80% seen once. The material sequenced was peripheral blood. Every receptor here comes from a woman between 70 and 85 years old with acute or convalescent COVID-19.

The chain recombines TRBV6-2 or TRBV6-3 with TRBJ1-4; maybe TRBD1 (6 bases). The V end was cut by 6 bases, the J end by 3 bases, with 8 bases between. The CDR3 totals 13 residues. Germline V lookup: CDR1 MNHEY, CDR2 SVGEGT. CDR3: CASSRGANEKLFF. The CDR3 nucleotides are TGTGCCAGCAGCAGGGGTGCTAATGAAAAACTGTTTTTT.

The count of this clone is one. The V call is TRBV28, the J call TRBJ2-7, with a possible D match to TRBD1 (5 bases). Trimming pared 4 bases from V and 0 bases from J, leaving 16 bases between. Germline CDR1 reads MDHEN; CDR2 reads SYDVKM. The CDR3 has 16 residues. Here the CDR3 reads CASSSPRQSFSYEQYF. Here the CDR3 DNA reads TGTGCCAGCAGTTCCCCTAGACAGTCCTTCTCCTACGAGCAGTACTTC.

The rearrangement joins TRBV4-1 to TRBJ1-4; D gene uncertain. V lost 2 bases to trimming and J lost 10 bases, with 14 bases between them. This CDR3 has 14 residues. CDR1 is MGHRA, CDR2 YSYEKL, per germline. The CDR3 nucleotides read TGCGCCAGCAGCCAAATAGAGGGTGTCGGAAAACTGTTTTTT. Its protein product is CASSQIEGVGKLFF.

The V gene is TRBV6-5, the J gene TRBJ1-5, with 8 bases aligning to TRBD1. With 2 bases clipped from V and 2 bases from J, the junction kept 2 bases outside the gene matches. This CDR3 has 15 residues. Germline values: CDR1 MNHEY, CDR2 SVGAGI. The chain's CDR3 is CASSYGGQGNQPQHF. For the CDR3, the DNA is TGTGCCAGCAGTTACGGGGGACAGGGCAATCAGCCCCAGCATTTT.

V usage is TRBV5-6 and J usage is TRBJ2-1; TRBD2 matches at 7 bases. Germline CDR1 and CDR2: SGHDT and YYEEEE. CDR3 size: 17 residues. With V trimmed by 2 bases and J by 7 bases, 15 bases remained unmatched. CDR3 DNA sequence: TGTGCCAGCAGCTTACGCGGGAGAGTTCGGGGTGGAAATGAGCAGTTCTTC. This gives the protein CASSLRGRVRGGNEQFF.

J is TRBJ2-7 and V is TRBV15; a possible D gene is TRBD1 (6 bases). In germline, CDR1 is LNHNV, CDR2 YYDKDF (reference sequence). The CDR3 is made up of 13 amino acids. Trimming cost V 4 bases and J 0 bases, with 7 bases left between them. CDR3 region: CATSTGDSYEQYF. The CDR3 coding sequence is TGTGCCACCAGCACAGGGGACTCCTACGAGCAGTACTTC.

Written as DNA, the CDR3 is TGTGCCAGCAGTGCCTTGACTGGATATAATAATTCACCCCTCCACTTT. It translates to CASSALTGYNNSPLHF. This sequence joins TRBV6-1 and TRBJ1-6; no definite D call. Germline V lookup: CDR1 MNHNS, CDR2 SASEGT. The V gene lost 4 bases and the J gene lost 5 bases, with 15 bases spanning the gap. This CDR3 spans 16 amino acids.

The J gene is TRBJ2-7, the V gene TRBV7-9; 9 nucleotides agree with TRBD2. The CDR3 has 13 amino acids. Looked up from germline, CDR1 is SEHNR and CDR2 is FQNEAQ (reference sequence). V lost 3 bases to trimming and J lost 5 bases; unmatched junction nucleotides: 2. CDR3: CASSLVAGDEQYF. DNA for the CDR3: TGTGCCAGCAGCTTGGTAGCGGGGGACGAGCAGTACTTC.

The CDR3 spells CASSLDGGNSPLHF. CDR3 sequence (DNA): TGTGCCAGCAGCTTAGACGGCGGGAATTCACCCCTCCACTTT. The rearrangement joins TRBV7-2 to TRBJ1-6; no reliable D call. CDR1 and CDR2 (germline): SGHTA, FQGNSA. V lost 1 base to trimming and J lost 7 bases, with 8 bases between them. The CDR3 extends over 14 amino acids.

The V and J genes are TRBV3-1 (or the pseudogene TRBV3-2) and TRBJ1-1; D not resolved. Germline CDR1 reads LGHDT; CDR2 reads YNNKEL (reference sequence). This CDR3 contains 14 residues. Trimming cost V 1 base and J 0 bases, with 6 bases left between them. Here the CDR3 DNA reads TGTGCCAGCAGCCAAGGCGGCGTGAACACTGAAGCTTTCTTT. It translates to CASSQGGVNTEAFF.

The rearrangement uses TRBV5-1 and TRBJ2-3; the match to TRBD2 covers 12 bases. The CDR3 runs to 15 residues. V lost 4 bases to trimming and J lost 5 bases; unmatched junction nucleotides: 5. Germline CDR1 is SGHRS and CDR2 is YFSETQ. The CDR3 reads CASSVGLAGQDTQYF. CDR3 DNA: TGCGCCAGCAGCGTTGGACTAGCGGGGCAAGATACGCAGTATTTT.

V is TRBV24-1 and J is TRBJ1-2; a weak D match, TRBD1 (5 bases). V lost 4 bases to trimming and J lost 4 bases, with 21 bases between them. Looked up from germline, CDR1 is KGHDR and CDR2 is SFDVKD. The CDR3 has 17 residues. This CDR3 reads CATSDPGVGGLSYGYTF. DNA of the CDR3: TGTGCCACCAGTGACCCCGGGGTCGGGGGACTGTCCTATGGCTACACCTTC.

This chain uses TRBV2 with TRBJ1-1; 10 positions match TRBD1. CDR3 length: 14 residues. Germline V gene data show CDR1 as SNHLY and CDR2 as FYNNEI. Losses at the gene ends were 5 bases for V and 11 bases for J; bases not matched to a gene: 11. CDR3 nucleotide sequence: TGTGCCAGCAGTCCGGCCGGGACAGGGGTGCGGGCTTTCTTT. Translation: CASSPAGTGVRAFF.

The chain recombines TRBV6-5 with TRBJ1-1, with 9 nucleotides matching TRBD1. The CDR3 loop spans 15 amino acids. The germline V gene encodes CDR1 MNHEY and CDR2 SVGAGI. The V gene end was trimmed by 4 bases and the J gene end by 6 bases; junction bases not matched to a gene: 9. This CDR3 reads CASSSRDRVFPEAFF. The CDR3 coding sequence is TGTGCCAGCAGTTCCCGGGACAGGGTGTTTCCTGAAGCTTTCTTT.

The chain has TRBV11-2 and TRBJ2-1, with 8 bases that match TRBD2. The length of the CDR3 is 16 residues. Germline values: CDR1 SGHAT, CDR2 FQNNGV. The trim removed 2 bases at V and 8 bases at J, leaving 11 bases unmatched. The DNA of the CDR3 is TGTGCCAGCAGCTTATTAGTCACTAGCGGCTATGATGAGCAGTTCTTC. Translating it yields CASSLLVTSGYDEQFF.

The genes are TRBV5-1 and TRBJ2-2, with 7 bases identical to TRBD1. J lost 2 bases, V lost 4 bases, and 5 bases had no gene match. CDR3 length: 15 residues. Germline CDR1 and CDR2: SGHRS and YFSETQ. The CDR3 DNA reads TGCGCCAGCAGCCCGACAGGGACCAACACCGGGGAGCTGTTTTTT. Amino acids: CASSPTGTNTGELFF. The variable domain in full, completed from reference TRBV5-1 and TRBJ2-2, reads KAGVTQTPRYLIKTRGQQVTLSCSPISGHRSVSWYQQTPGQGLQFLFEYFSETQRNKGNFPGRFSGRQFSNSRSEMNVSTLELGDSALYLCASSPTGTNTGELFFGEGSRLTVL.

This rearrangement joins TRBV7-8 to TRBJ1-1, with D unclear. The CDR3 is 11 amino acids. Germline CDR1 is SGHVS and CDR2 is FQNEAQ. Deletions cut 10 bases from V and 8 bases from J, with 14 bases between. Here the CDR3 reads CATRDLSEAFF. Written as DNA, the CDR3 is TGTGCCACCCGGGATCTTTCCGAAGCTTTCTTT.

The chain combines TRBV7-8 with TRBJ1-1; D is unresolved. CDR1 SGHVS and CDR2 FQNEAQ come from the germline V gene. The CDR3 sequence is 13 residues long. V shed 4 bases and J shed 0 bases, with 6 bases lying between them. CDR3 sequence: CASSSRLNTEAFF. CDR3 sequence (DNA): TGTGCCAGCAGCTCGCGTCTGAACACTGAAGCTTTCTTT.

This clone was detected a few times. The chain carries TRBV4-3 and TRBJ2-1; no clear D. This CDR3 is built from 15 residues. CDR1 is LGHNA and CDR2 is YSLEER in the germline V gene. The V and J ends lost 1 base and 7 bases respectively, with 14 bases between them. CDR3 nucleotide sequence: TGCGCCAGCAGCCAAGGGGTGGTGGCGAGGAATGAGCAGTTCTTC. As protein: CASSQGVVARNEQFF.

The CDR3 loop is CASSLTGGNSPLHF. The CDR3 DNA sequence: TGTGCCAGCAGCCTAACAGGGGGTAATTCACCCCTCCACTTT. The chain is built from TRBV11-2 and TRBJ1-6; TRBD1 aligns across 8 bases. With V trimmed by 5 bases and J by 6 bases, 3 bases remained unmatched. This CDR3 has 14 residues. The V gene's germline CDR1 is SGHAT and CDR2 FQNNGV.

V usage is TRBV19 and J usage is TRBJ2-7, with 7 bases fitting TRBD1. V lost 5 bases and J lost 0; bases outside the gene matches: 4. Germline CDR1 is LNHDA and CDR2 is SQIVND (reference sequence). The CDR3 has 14 amino acids. CDR3 sequence reads: CASSPDRDSYEQYF. For the CDR3, the DNA is TGTGCCAGTAGTCCTGACAGGGACTCCTACGAGCAGTACTTC. Together with reference TRBV19 and TRBJ2-7, the CDR3 gives the full variable domain: DGGITQSPKYLFRKEGQNVTLSCEQNLNHDAMYWYRQDPGQGLRLIYYSQIVNDFQKGDIAEGYSVSREKKESFPLTVTSAQKNPTAFYLCASSPDRDSYEQYFGPGTRLTVT.

This clone is a singleton in its sample. Germline and junction disagree at one end, which may indicate a read error. This chain joins TRBV7-7 and TRBJ2-5, with 7 bases identical to TRBD2. This CDR3 spans 15 amino acids. Germline V gene sequence: CDR1 SSHAT, CDR2 FNYEAQ (reference sequence). CDR3 loop: CASSLVASGQETQYF. CDR3 DNA: TGTGCTAGCAGCTTAGTGGCTAGCGGTCAAGAGACCCAGTACTTC.

The chain joins TRBV2 to TRBJ1-2; D uncertain. The CDR3 extends over 13 amino acids. V lost 3 bases, J lost 2 bases, and 7 bases lay in between. Germline CDR1 and CDR2: SNHLY and FYNNEI. This CDR3 reads CASSEFQNYGYTF. CDR3 nucleotide sequence: TGTGCCAGCAGTGAGTTTCAGAACTATGGCTACACCTTC.

The chain carries TRBV4-3 and TRBJ1-6; D gene uncertain. This CDR3 is built from 17 residues. Between the trimmed V and J ends, which lost 0 bases and 0 bases, there was a span of 9 bases. Looked up from germline, CDR1 is LGHNA and CDR2 is YSLEER. The CDR3 protein is CASSQEVQSSYNSPLHF. CDR3 bases: TGCGCCAGCAGCCAAGAGGTACAGAGCTCCTATAATTCACCCCTCCACTTT.

The gene calls are TRBV7-9 and TRBJ2-7; D is perhaps TRBD1 (5 bases). Germline assignment: CDR1 SEHNR and CDR2 FQNEAQ (reference sequence). V was shortened by 3 bases and J by 5 bases, with 14 bases between the two germline ends. The CDR3 contains 14 residues. CDR3 region: CASSFRQGLDEQYF. CDR3 coding DNA: TGTGCCAGCAGCTTCCGGCAGGGATTAGACGAGCAGTACTTC.

The gene calls are TRBV7-2 and TRBJ1-5; 9 bases are shared with TRBD1. V gave up 5 bases and J gave up 6 bases; unmatched junction bases: 8. The germline CDR1 and CDR2 sequences are SGHTA and FQGNSA. The CDR3 is 15 amino acids. The DNA of the CDR3 is TGTGCCAGCAGCCCGTGGGGGACAGGGAGTCAGCCCCAGCATTTT. Amino acid sequence: CASSPWGTGSQPQHF.

The V gene is TRBV28, the J gene TRBJ2-1; 9 bases are shared with TRBD1. The length of the CDR3 is 15 residues. Germline CDR1 is MDHEN and CDR2 is SYDVKM. V was pared by 5 bases and J by 7 bases, with 9 bases of the junction left unmatched. CDR3 bases: TGTGCCAGCAGTCCCGGGGACAGGGTATCGAATGAGCAGTTCTTC. Translated, it gives CASSPGDRVSNEQFF.

This clone was detected only a few times. CDR3 in DNA: TGCGCCAGCAGCCGAGGAACGGGAGCGCGGGAGCAGTTCTTC. It encodes CASSRGTGAREQFF. The chain joins TRBV4-1 to TRBJ2-1; possible D gene TRBD2, 6 bases. Germline CDR1 and CDR2: MGHRA and YSYEKL. V lost 4 bases and J lost 10, with 17 bases in between. The CDR3 has 14 amino acids.

The V call is TRBV2, the J call TRBJ1-1, with 10 bases matching TRBD1. V was pared by 4 bases and J by 3 bases, with 5 bases of the junction left unmatched. The CDR3 is 15 amino acids. Germline V gene sequence: CDR1 SNHLY, CDR2 FYNNEI. CDR3 amino acids: CASSAPGTGDTEAFF. The CDR3 region has the DNA TGTGCCAGCAGTGCCCCCGGGACAGGGGACACTGAAGCTTTCTTT. The variable domain in full, with the rest retrieved from reference TRBV2 and TRBJ1-1, is EPEVTQTPSHQVTQMGQEVILRCVPISNHLYFYWYRQILGQKVEFLVSFYNNEISEKSEIFDDQFSVERPDGSNFTLKIRSTKLEDSAMYFCASSAPGTGDTEAFFGQGTRLTVV.